This T cell receptor beta chain was captured by sequencing in a study of HIV-infected patients and healthy controls (dated by TCRdb to 2013 to 2014). The method behind the library was 5' RACE. Sequencer: Illumina MiSeq. In-frame beta chains were kept once TCRdb had trimmed the public reads at Q25 with fastp and called clones with MiXCR. Rows with one shared CDR3 protein collapse into an entry with the most common genes and DNA. The sample contains approximately 64,000 distinct CDR3 sequences, roughly 21% of them found a single time. The top ten hold more than 1.3% of the sample. V gives up 7 bases and J gives up 6 bases, and the segment between their germline ends measures 16 bases. For CDR1 and CDR2, the germline V gene lists KGHDR and SFDVKD. The CDR3 runs 14 amino acids, cysteine and phenylalanine included. Only the CDR3 part of the read is kept: 42 bases, read in frame from the first base. This clonotype was observed many times. Its antigen is still unknown. The sample holds no much larger clone one base away, and base qualities are not on file.

The sample comprised CD4+ T cells from blood. The sequence derives from a human donor in good health. The chain employs TRBV24-1 and TRBJ2-3; the D match is possibly TRBD1 or TRBD2, with 5 bases aligned in each. The CDR3 region reads CATRHRDHPDTQYF. The DNA is as follows: TGTGCCACCAGACACCGGGACCATCCGGATACGCAGTATTTT.